The 8 T cell receptor beta chains in this list originate from one sample, sequenced in a study of cytomegalovirus exposure and HLA in healthy donors. Produced via immunoSEQ multiplex PCR; TCRdb's table is partial and in-frame only. The sample holds more than 95,000 clones, approximately 90% seen once. The sample consisted of PBMCs. These receptors originate from a woman between 18 and 29 years old in good health and CMV-seronegative.

The rearrangement uses TRBV28 and TRBJ2-1; 11 nucleotides match TRBD2. V dropped 6 bases and J dropped 8; count of bases not matched to a gene: 15. The germline CDR1 and CDR2 sequences are MDHEN and SYDVKM. The CDR3 is made up of 17 amino acids. The CDR3 region has the DNA TGTGCCAGCAGCCTACTTACTAGCGGGAGTTTATGGGATGAGCAGTTCTTC. It translates to CASSLLTSGSLWDEQFF.

This chain links TRBV4-1 with TRBJ1-5; 8 bases line up with TRBD1. The CDR3 is 14 residues long. The germline gives CDR1 MGHRA, CDR2 YSYEKL. V trimming: 3 bases; J trimming: 2 bases; junction bases outside the gene matches: 0. The CDR3 reads CASSQDRGNQPQHF. DNA of the CDR3: TGCGCCAGCAGCCAGGACAGGGGCAATCAGCCCCAGCATTTT.

The V and J genes are TRBV5-6 and TRBJ1-2; TRBD1 might be the D (5 bases). Trimming cost V 4 bases and J 5 bases, with 15 bases left between them. The CDR3 spans 14 residues. Looked up from germline, CDR1 is SGHDT and CDR2 is YYEEEE. The CDR3 coding sequence is TGTGCCAGCAGCCTGGTGGTGGGACTTTATGGCTACACCTTC. Translated, it gives CASSLVVGLYGYTF.

The gene calls are TRBV5-1 and TRBJ2-5; TRBD2 aligns across 7 bases. The trim removed 2 bases at V and 5 bases at J, leaving 3 bases unmatched. CDR1 is SGHRS and CDR2 is YFSETQ in the germline V gene. The CDR3 loop spans 13 amino acids. CDR3 residues: CASSFLGGETQYF. DNA of the CDR3: TGCGCCAGCAGCTTTCTGGGGGGGGAGACCCAGTACTTC.

The J gene is TRBJ1-4, the V gene TRBV9; TRBD1 matches 8 bases. This CDR3 contains 15 residues. Germline CDR1 is SGDLS and CDR2 is YYNGEE. V was pared by 2 bases and J by 3 bases, with 3 bases of the junction left unmatched. The CDR3 sequence: CASSVAGQANEKLFF. The DNA of the CDR3 is TGTGCCAGCAGCGTCGCGGGACAGGCTAATGAAAAACTGTTTTTT.

Only one count was recorded for this clone. The rearrangement links TRBV5-1 to TRBJ2-1; 8 bases fit TRBD1. CDR3 length: 15 amino acids. Trimming at V came to 4 bases and at J to 6 bases, leaving 9 bases not matched to a gene. Germline CDR1 SGHRS, CDR2 YFSETQ. CDR3 protein: CASSHDRGAGNEQFF. Written as DNA, the CDR3 is TGCGCCAGCAGCCACGACAGGGGAGCCGGCAATGAGCAGTTCTTC.

This chain connects TRBV7-9 to TRBJ1-2; D gene uncertain. Trimming pared 5 bases from V and 3 bases from J, leaving 7 bases between. This CDR3 has 12 amino acids. Germline values: CDR1 SEHNR, CDR2 FQNEAQ (reference sequence). In DNA, the CDR3 is TGTGCCAGCAGCCTCAACTACTATGGCTACACCTTC. Protein product: CASSLNYYGYTF.

The rearrangement uses TRBV4-1 and TRBJ2-7; TRBD2 matches at 8 bases. CDR3 length: 14 amino acids. Germline CDR1 is MGHRA and CDR2 is YSYEKL. Losses at the gene ends were 1 base for V and 9 bases for J; bases not matched to a gene: 8. The CDR3 DNA sequence: TGCGCCAGCAGCCAAGGAGGGGGACTAGTTACGCAGTACTTC. Protein: CASSQGGGLVTQYF.